This note documents a single T cell receptor beta chain sequence. Produced via immunoSEQ multiplex PCR; TCRdb's table is partial and in-frame only. The profile shows over 60,000 clones, 65% to 90% of them singletons. As for time point: blood 2 weeks post-SBRT. Treatment meaning: 15 Gy SBRT to primary tumor, nephrectomy 4 weeks later. This specimen belongs to a study of radiation and T cells in renal cell carcinoma. Germline values: CDR1 MNHNS, CDR2 SASEGT. Trimming took 6 bases from V and 8 from J; bases not matched to a gene: 15. The length of the CDR3 is 15 residues. Sequenced here: blood, sampled from a patient whose treatment included radiotherapy and nephrectomy. This clonotype was obtained from a woman between 50 and 59 years old with renal cell carcinoma. This rearrangement joins TRBV6-1 to TRBJ1-2, with 7 nucleotides matching TRBD1. CDR3 protein: CASRADRDGSGGYTF. CDR3 in DNA: TGTGCCAGCAGAGCCGACAGGGACGGTTCGGGAGGCTACACCTTC.